This is a list of T cell receptor beta chains from one sample in a study of human T cells and chemical hapten exposure. TCRdb re-called the RACE reads with MiXCR, one entry per CDR3 protein. The sample includes a few hundred thousand distinct CDR3 sequences, 7.5% to 10% of them seen just once. The source was whole blood, collected in connection with sensitization to the hapten diphenylcyclopropenone (DPC). These receptors originate from a middle-aged woman with alopecia areata. Some clones in this sample may be carry-over from other donors' samples. Both conserved end residues are part of each CDR3. The D gene is left open where the match is weak. A clone size is listed for some rows: how often the clone was seen (once, few, many), or a class if it is expanded.

d_gene,j_gene,abundance,v_gene,CDR3aa,CDR3nt
TRBD2,TRBJ2-1,once,TRBV6-2/TRBV6-3,CASRSGLAGDNDEQFF,TGTGCCAGCAGGTCCGGACTAGCGGGAGACAACGATGAGCAGTTCTTC
-,TRBJ2-5,few,TRBV12-3/TRBV12-4,CASSWPGTDQETQYF,TGTGCCAGCAGTTGGCCCGGGACCGATCAAGAGACCCAGTACTTC
-,TRBJ2-6,few,TRBV24-1,CATSGAGSPGANVLTF,TGTGCCACCTCGGGGGCAGGGTCCCCTGGGGCCAACGTCCTGACTTTC
-,TRBJ2-7,-,TRBV5-1,CASSRTDLYYEQYF,TGCGCCAGCAGCCGGACAGACCTTTACTACGAGCAGTACTTC
TRBD1,TRBJ1-1,few,TRBV6-5,CASRRDRLYSEAFF,TGTGCCAGCAGACGGGACAGGCTTTACTCTGAAGCTTTCTTT
-,TRBJ1-1,few,TRBV3-1,CASSLGQIMNTEAFF,TGTGCCAGCAGCCTAGGACAGATCATGAACACTGAAGCTTTCTTT
TRBD1,TRBJ2-1,few,TRBV3-1,CASRPGTGGWNEQFF,TGTGCCAGCAGGCCCGGGACAGGGGGTTGGAATGAGCAGTTCTTC
-,TRBJ1-3,-,TRBV7-3,CASSPGTTGGDTIYF,TGTGCCAGCAGCCCCGGGACGACCGGCGGGGACACCATATATTTT
TRBD2,TRBJ2-1,many,TRBV20-1,CSAKGASGSSYNEQFF,TGCAGTGCTAAGGGGGCTAGCGGGAGCTCCTACAATGAGCAGTTCTTC
TRBD2,TRBJ2-7,few,TRBV12-3/TRBV12-4,CASTVSGRAYEQYF,TGTGCCAGCACCGTTAGCGGGAGGGCCTACGAGCAGTACTTC
-,TRBJ2-3,many,TRBV5-1,CASSFGGYTDTQYF,TGCGCCAGCAGCTTTGGGGGGTACACAGATACGCAGTATTTT
-,TRBJ2-1,few,TRBV6-5,CASSYGLYNEQFF,TGTGCCAGCAGTTACGGTCTCTACAATGAGCAGTTCTTC
TRBD2,TRBJ2-5,-,TRBV11-2,CASTYPLRGRVEETQYF,TGTGCCAGCACCTACCCCCTTCGCGGGAGGGTAGAAGAGACCCAGTACTTC
-,TRBJ2-2,many,TRBV7-3,CASSLDYSTGELFF,TGTGCCAGCAGCTTGGACTACTCCACCGGGGAGCTGTTTTTT
TRBD1,TRBJ1-1,few,TRBV15,CATSRDAGGNTEAFF,TGTGCCACCAGCAGAGACGCAGGGGGAAACACTGAAGCTTTCTTT
-,TRBJ2-1,many,TRBV20-1,CSATRGGNEQFF,TGCAGTGCTACCCGAGGGGGTAATGAGCAGTTCTTC
TRBD2,TRBJ2-3,-,TRBV12-3/TRBV12-4,CASRRTSGDTQYF,TGTGCCAGCAGAAGGACTAGCGGCGATACGCAGTATTTT
-,TRBJ1-2,-,TRBV6-5,CASSSNRAEGYGYTF,TGTGCCAGCAGTTCTAACAGGGCAGAAGGCTATGGCTACACCTTC
-,TRBJ2-7,many,TRBV29-1,CSVGAGTYEQYF,TGCAGCGTTGGGGCCGGCACCTACGAGCAGTACTTC
-,TRBJ1-1,many,TRBV28,CASGTSGAHTEAFF,TGTGCCAGCGGTACGTCGGGGGCGCACACTGAAGCTTTCTTT
TRBD2,TRBJ2-3,many,TRBV28,CASTLAGEGPGSNTQYF,TGTGCCAGCACCCTAGCGGGAGAAGGCCCCGGTTCAAATACGCAGTATTTT
-,TRBJ2-2,-,TRBV18,CASSPQETTNTGELFF,TGTGCCAGCTCACCACAGGAGACAACGAACACCGGGGAGCTGTTTTTT
TRBD1,TRBJ2-1,few,TRBV7-9,CASSHGQGTHNEQFF,TGTGCCAGCAGCCACGGACAGGGCACCCACAATGAGCAGTTCTTC
-,TRBJ1-6,few,TRBV28,CASIGGANSPLHF,TGTGCCAGCATTGGGGGGGCTAATTCACCCCTCCACTTT
-,TRBJ1-6,few,TRBV20-1,CSARGQLYNSPLHF,TGCAGTGCTAGAGGACAGCTCTATAATTCACCCCTCCACTTT
-,TRBJ1-2,few,TRBV3-1,CASSQEGLNYGYTF,TGTGCCAGCAGCCAAGAGGGCCTCAACTATGGCTACACCTTC
-,TRBJ2-5,many,TRBV10-3,CAISRERGLLGETQYF,TGTGCCATCAGTCGGGAAAGGGGCCTCCTCGGGGAGACCCAGTACTTC
TRBD1,TRBJ1-2,many,TRBV29-1,CSVVPGTGGGYTF,TGCAGCGTCGTTCCCGGGACAGGGGGCGGCTACACCTTC
-,TRBJ1-1,-,TRBV28,CAGTVGGFTRWTEAFF,TGTGCCGGCACCGTTGGGGGTTTTACTCGGTGGACTGAAGCTTTCTTT
-,TRBJ2-7,many,TRBV29-1,CSVGRPGPLYEQYF,TGCAGCGTTGGGCGACCGGGACCCCTCTACGAGCAGTACTTC
-,TRBJ2-3,-,TRBV19,CASSIGQVNTDTQYF,TGTGCCAGTAGTATAGGACAGGTCAACACAGATACGCAGTATTTT
TRBD2,TRBJ2-1,few,TRBV7-8,CASSLEAGAAYNEQFF,TGTGCCAGCAGCTTAGAGGCGGGAGCCGCCTACAATGAGCAGTTCTTC
-,TRBJ2-7,-,TRBV28,CASSLGGKYEQYF,TGTGCCAGCAGTTTGGGTGGAAAATACGAGCAGTACTTC
-,TRBJ2-2,few,TRBV6-5,CASSSIENTGELFF,TGTGCCAGCAGCTCCATAGAGAACACCGGGGAGCTGTTTTTT
-,TRBJ1-2,-,TRBV5-4,CASSLNDGYTF,TGTGCCAGCAGCTTGAATGATGGCTACACCTTC
-,TRBJ1-1,many,TRBV12-3/TRBV12-4,CASSLMPQETEAFF,TGTGCCAGCAGTTTAATGCCCCAGGAAACTGAAGCTTTCTTT
TRBD1,TRBJ2-6,-,TRBV12-3/TRBV12-4,CASSITGAGANVLTF,TGTGCCAGCAGTATCACAGGGGCCGGGGCCAACGTCCTGACTTTC
-,TRBJ2-5,-,TRBV6-5,CASSHRDFLGAKETQYF,TGTGCCAGCAGTCACCGGGACTTCCTCGGGGCGAAAGAGACCCAGTACTTC
-,TRBJ2-6,many,TRBV7-3,CASSPGTAGANVLTF,TGTGCCAGCAGCCCAGGGACGGCTGGGGCCAACGTCCTGACTTTC
-,TRBJ2-2,-,TRBV30,CAWRSAGELFF,TGTGCCTGGAGATCCGCCGGGGAGCTGTTTTTT
-,TRBJ2-4,few,TRBV6-6,CASSPGQNIQYF,TGTGCCAGCAGCCCAGGGCAAAACATTCAGTACTTC
TRBD1,TRBJ1-1,few,TRBV10-3,CAITRDRGQSTNTEAFF,TGTGCCATCACCAGGGACAGGGGGCAGTCCACGAACACTGAAGCTTTCTTT
TRBD2,TRBJ2-1,many,TRBV7-7,CASSHQSGDNEQFF,TGTGCTAGCAGCCATCAAAGCGGGGACAATGAGCAGTTCTTC